Below, 9 T cell receptor beta chains from the same sample are listed, as sequenced in a study of blood T cell repertoires in COVID-19. Profiling relied on immunoSEQ multiplex PCR, and the TCRdb table lists in-frame clones only, not all of them. The sample records 60,000 to 70,000 clones, approximately 92% being singletons. Sequencing input: peripheral blood. The origin of the receptors is a human donor with active COVID-19. The donor label of this sample is uncertain.

Only one count was recorded for this clone. V gene TRBV21-1 combines with J gene TRBJ1-2; the table calls TRBD1, which could not be checked here. TRBV21-1 corresponds to a pseudogene. This CDR3 contains 14 residues. CDR3 nucleotide sequence: TGTGCCAGCAGCAAAGTGGAAACAGGGAATGGCTACACCTTC. It translates to CASSKVETGNGYTF.

V and J are TRBV27 and TRBJ2-1; possibly TRBD2 for D (5 bases). From germline, CDR1 is MNHEY and CDR2 SMNVEV (reference sequence). CDR3 size: 14 residues. V lost 2 bases to trimming and J lost 3 bases, with 8 bases between them. CDR3 DNA sequence: TGTGCCAGCAGTTTAATGGGAGTCTACAATGAGCAGTTCTTC. Its protein is CASSLMGVYNEQFF.

The V gene is TRBV12-3 or TRBV12-4, the J gene TRBJ1-1; D is undetermined. This CDR3 is 13 amino acids long. Deletions cut 5 bases from V and 5 bases from J, with 12 bases between. The CDR3 sequence is CASSIIAGTEAFF. CDR3 nucleotides: TGTGCCAGCAGTATAATAGCGGGAACTGAAGCTTTCTTT.

This clone was recorded once. The chain couples TRBV5-1 to TRBJ2-1; D not resolved. This CDR3 is built from 14 residues. With 0 bases removed from V and 9 bases from J, the gap between germline ends came to 13 bases. Germline V lookup: CDR1 SGHRS, CDR2 YFSETQ. The CDR3 reads CASSLGGRLGEQFF. CDR3 sequence (DNA): TGCGCCAGCAGCTTGGGTGGCAGGCTCGGTGAGCAGTTCTTC.

The genes are TRBV28 and TRBJ1-1; D is possibly TRBD1 (6 bases). Germline loops: CDR1 MDHEN, CDR2 SYDVKM. The CDR3 extends over 15 amino acids. With 4 bases removed from V and 0 bases from J, the gap between germline ends came to 12 bases. This CDR3 reads CASSSTGTMNTEAFF. CDR3 in DNA: TGTGCCAGCAGTTCAACAGGGACGATGAACACTGAAGCTTTCTTT.

This clone was seen a handful of times. The CDR3 here is CASMSPGTEAFF. The CDR3 DNA reads TGTGCCAGCATGTCCCCGGGTACTGAAGCTTTCTTT. This rearrangement joins TRBV25-1 to TRBJ1-1; D is uncertain. Trimming cost V 7 bases and J 5 bases, with 11 bases left between them. Germline CDR1 MGHDK, CDR2 SYGVNS. The CDR3 has 12 amino acids.

The rearrangement joins TRBV19 to TRBJ2-7; a weak D match, TRBD2 (6 bases). This CDR3 is built from 15 residues. V dropped 4 bases and J dropped 3 bases, with 16 bases sitting between them. Germline V CDR1 and CDR2: LNHDA, SQIVND (reference sequence). The CDR3: CASSRERRTNYEQYF. The CDR3 DNA reads TGTGCCAGTAGTAGAGAGAGGCGGACTAACTACGAGCAGTACTTC.

The chain carries TRBV5-6 and TRBJ1-6, with 8 bases aligning to TRBD1. The CDR3 length is 14 residues. J lost 7 bases, V lost 0 bases, and 0 bases had no gene match. Germline V lookup: CDR1 SGHDT, CDR2 YYEEEE. The chain's CDR3 is CASSLGQGNSPLHF. Here the CDR3 DNA reads TGTGCCAGCAGCTTGGGACAGGGGAATTCACCCCTCCACTTT.

J is TRBJ2-2 and V is TRBV21-1; TRBD2, the table's D call, was not compared with the DNA. TRBV21-1 represents a pseudogene. This CDR3 is 17 amino acids long. Written as DNA, the CDR3 is TGTGCCAGCAGCAAAAAACTAGCGGGCTCGAACACCGGGGAGCTGTTTTTT. Translation gives CASSKKLAGSNTGELFF.